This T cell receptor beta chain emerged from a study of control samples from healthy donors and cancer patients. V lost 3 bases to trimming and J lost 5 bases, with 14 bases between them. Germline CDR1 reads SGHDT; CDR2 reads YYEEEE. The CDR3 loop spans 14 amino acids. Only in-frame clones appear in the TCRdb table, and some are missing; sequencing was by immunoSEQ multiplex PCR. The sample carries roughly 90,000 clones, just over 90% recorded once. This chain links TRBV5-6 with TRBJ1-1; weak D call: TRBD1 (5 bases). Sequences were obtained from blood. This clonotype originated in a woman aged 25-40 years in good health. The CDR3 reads CASSWGPPGTEAFF. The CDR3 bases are TGTGCCAGCAGCTGGGGACCGCCTGGGACTGAAGCTTTCTTT.